The 23 T cell receptor beta chains in this list originate from one sample, sequenced in a study of human T cells and chemical hapten exposure. TCRdb re-analysed the RACE reads in MiXCR, keeping a single row per CDR3 protein. This table holds 30,000 to 35,000 distinct CDR3 sequences, nearly 7.5% found once. Time point here: healthy volunteer bleed at 2 weeks. The study extracted total RNA from unfractionated whole blood. Sequenced input: whole blood. These receptors all come from a human donor in good health. Some clones in this sample may be carry-over from other donors' samples.

This clonotype was found a few times. The rearrangement links TRBV10-3 to TRBJ1-6, with 8 bases that match TRBD1. V dropped 6 bases and J dropped 7; count of bases not matched to a gene: 14. The CDR3 totals 17 residues. The V gene's germline CDR1 is ENHRY and CDR2 SYGVKD. CDR3 sequence (DNA): TGTGCCATCAGCGACAGGGGAACGGGCTCGTGGAATTCACCCCTCCACTTT. Translated, it gives CAISDRGTGSWNSPLHF.

This clonotype was seen only a few times. The V call is TRBV19, the J call TRBJ1-5; D uncertain. Germline CDR1 and CDR2: LNHDA and SQIVND (reference sequence). Trimming removed 5 bases at V and 5 bases at J, with 19 bases between. This CDR3 has 16 amino acids. For the CDR3, the DNA is TGTGCCAGTAGTTTATCGGCTACAAATCAGTATCAGCCCCAGCATTTT. Translating gives CASSLSATNQYQPQHF.

The chain links TRBV12-3 or TRBV12-4 to TRBJ1-1, with no clear D. The germline V and J ends were trimmed by 5 bases and 5 bases, with 9 bases remaining between them. The CDR3 is 12 amino acids. The DNA of the CDR3 is TGTGCCAGCAGTGACGGATGTACTGAAGCTTTCTTT. As protein: CASSDGCTEAFF.

This clonotype was counted many times. The genes are TRBV5-4 and TRBJ2-3; TRBD2 matches at 10 bases. CDR3 length: 16 residues. Germline V gene data show CDR1 as SGHNT and CDR2 as YYREEE (reference sequence). Trimming took 4 bases from V and 2 from J; bases not matched to a gene: 7. CDR3 in amino acids: CASSTVSGRYTDTQYF. The CDR3 DNA sequence: TGTGCCAGCAGCACTGTTAGCGGGAGGTACACAGATACGCAGTATTTT.

This clonotype showed up many times. The genes are TRBV6-2 or TRBV6-3 and TRBJ2-5; tentative D call: TRBD2 (5 bases). The CDR3 sequence is 11 residues long. V was pared by 6 bases and J by 4 bases, with 6 bases between. Germline V gene data show CDR1 as MNHEY and CDR2 as SVGEGT. CDR3 region: CASRDLETQYF. As DNA, the CDR3 is TGTGCCAGCAGGGACTTAGAGACCCAGTACTTC.

This clonotype was seen only a few times. The chain is built from TRBV6-5 and TRBJ2-7, with 8 bases fitting TRBD2. Trimming removed 0 bases from V and 5 bases from J; junction bases left unmatched: 9. Germline CDR1 reads MNHEY; CDR2 reads SVGAGI. The CDR3 has 16 residues. CDR3 in DNA: TGTGCCAGCAGTTACTCCGGAGGGGCGGGGGGAGACGAGCAGTACTTC. It translates to CASSYSGGAGGDEQYF.

This clonotype was counted at least ten times. The J gene is TRBJ2-2, the V gene TRBV7-9; 7 nucleotides line up with TRBD2. CDR1 and CDR2 (germline): SEHNR, FQNEAQ (reference sequence). This CDR3 is 15 amino acids long. J lost 1 base, V lost 8 bases, and 7 bases had no gene match. The CDR3 region is CASSWLAVNTGELFF. The CDR3 nucleotides read TGTGCCAGCTCGTGGCTAGCGGTGAACACCGGGGAGCTGTTTTTT.

The V and J genes are TRBV6-5 and TRBJ1-5, with TRBD1 matching over 7 bases. CDR3 length: 14 amino acids. Trimming at V came to 6 bases and at J to 2 bases, leaving 4 bases not matched to a gene. CDR1 MNHEY and CDR2 SVGAGI come from the germline V gene. In nucleotides, the CDR3 is TGTGCCAGCAGCTATGACAGGGGCAATCAGCCCCAGCATTTT. Protein: CASSYDRGNQPQHF.

The rearrangement joins TRBV20-1 to TRBJ2-3; 7 positions agree with TRBD2. CDR1 is DFQATT, CDR2 SNEGSKA, per germline (reference sequence). Trimming cost V 3 bases and J 2 bases; bases outside gene matches: 8. CDR3 length: 15 residues. The DNA of the CDR3 is TGCAGTGCTAGCGGTGGGGCGGGAGCCACAGATACGCAGTATTTT. This codes for CSASGGAGATDTQYF.

V and J are TRBV5-5 and TRBJ2-5, with no clear D. Germline CDR1 and CDR2: SGHKS and YYEKEE (reference sequence). The V end lost 1 base, the J end lost 1 base, and 14 bases lay between the germline ends. The CDR3 spans 16 residues. This CDR3 reads CASSLIIFACQETQYF. In DNA, the CDR3 is TGTGCCAGCAGCTTGATTATATTCGCGTGCCAAGAGACCCAGTACTTC.

Many counts were recorded for this clonotype. V gene TRBV5-1 combines with J gene TRBJ1-6; unclear D gene. The ends were cut back, 0 bases at V and 0 bases at J, with 7 bases in the middle. From germline, CDR1 is SGHRS and CDR2 YFSETQ. The CDR3 runs 16 residues. The CDR3 DNA reads TGCGCCAGCAGCTTGGGCAGGAGCTCCTATAATTCACCCCTCCACTTT. Its protein is CASSLGRSSYNSPLHF.

V usage is TRBV6-5 and J usage is TRBJ2-7; 9 bases match TRBD1. The CDR3 consists of 17 residues. Per the germline V gene, CDR1 is MNHEY and CDR2 is SVGAGI. The ends lost 0 bases at V and 3 bases at J; junction bases unmatched: 9. The CDR3, as DNA: TGTGCCAGCAGTTACTCGTTCGGGACAGGGACTGTCTACGAGCAGTACTTC. Translation gives CASSYSFGTGTVYEQYF.

DNA of the CDR3: TGTGCCAGCAGCTTATCCGACGGGAGGGCCTACGAGCAGTACTTC. Encoded protein: CASSLSDGRAYEQYF. The rearrangement joins TRBV13 to TRBJ2-7; TRBD2 aligns across 8 bases. Trimming took 2 bases from V and 2 from J; bases not matched to a gene: 5. The germline V gene encodes CDR1 PRHDT and CDR2 FYEKMQ (reference sequence). The CDR3 has 15 amino acids.

The genes are TRBV7-2 and TRBJ1-5; 8 nucleotides line up with TRBD1. This CDR3 is 14 amino acids long. In germline, CDR1 is SGHTA, CDR2 FQGNSA. J was trimmed by 7 bases and V by 5 bases; bases with no gene match: 7. CDR3 in amino acids: CASSGTGQGQPQHF. The DNA for the CDR3 is TGTGCCAGCAGCGGGACAGGACAAGGGCAGCCCCAGCATTTT.

There are a few counts of this clonotype. The rearrangement links TRBV5-5 to TRBJ2-7; D ambiguous. Trimming removed 0 bases at V and 3 bases at J, with 7 bases between. The germline CDR1 and CDR2 sequences are SGHKS and YYEKEE (reference sequence). This CDR3 has 13 residues. The CDR3 DNA follows: TGTGCCAGCAGCTTGGGTATCCTCTACGAGCAGTACTTC. Amino acid sequence: CASSLGILYEQYF.

This clonotype was found many times. This chain links TRBV28 with TRBJ2-7; D remains ambiguous. Germline lookup yields CDR1 MDHEN and CDR2 SYDVKM. V was shortened by 2 bases and J by 4 bases, with 6 bases between the two germline ends. The CDR3 is 12 amino acids. The CDR3 reads CASSLQPYEQYF. The CDR3 nucleotides are TGTGCCAGCAGTTTACAGCCGTACGAGCAGTACTTC.

A few counts support this clonotype. The chain's CDR3 is CASSLQGDYGYTF. In nucleotides, the CDR3 is TGTGCCAGCAGCTTACAGGGAGACTATGGCTACACCTTC. The V gene is TRBV7-9, the J gene TRBJ1-2, with D perhaps TRBD1 (5 bases). The V gene lost 2 bases and the J gene lost 3 bases, with 7 bases spanning the gap. This CDR3 comprises 13 residues. Per germline, CDR1 SEHNR and CDR2 FQNEAQ (reference sequence). Full variable domain (remainder filled in from reference TRBV7-9 and TRBJ1-2): DTGVSQNPRHKITKRGQNVTFRCDPISEHNRLYWYRQTLGQGPEFLTYFQNEAQLEKSRLLSDRFSAERPKGSFSTLEIQRTEQGDSAMYLCASSLQGDYGYTFGSGTRLTVV.

The chain has TRBV7-2 and TRBJ2-1; 8 bases agree with TRBD2. The CDR3 sequence is 13 residues long. Germline CDR1 is SGHTA and CDR2 is FQGNSA. Unmatched junction bases numbered 2, after V lost 1 base and J lost 9 bases. The CDR3 DNA reads as TGTGCCAGCAGCTTAGGGACTAGCCGTGAGCAGTTCTTC. Amino acid sequence: CASSLGTSREQFF. Variable domain in full (rest from reference TRBV7-2 and TRBJ2-1): GAGVSQSPSNKVTEKGKDVELRCDPISGHTALYWYRQSLGQGLEFLIYFQGNSAPDKSGLPSDRFSAERTGGSVSTLTIQRTQQEDSAVYLCASSLGTSREQFFGPGTRLTVL.

This clonotype was detected only a few times. The genes are TRBV6-1 and TRBJ2-1; 11 positions agree with TRBD2. This CDR3 has 14 amino acids. Germline V CDR1 and CDR2: MNHNS, SASEGT. J gave up 5 bases and V 6 bases, and 3 bases lay outside the gene matches. Here the CDR3 DNA reads TGTGCCAGCAGCGGGACTAGCGGTCACAATGAGCAGTTCTTC. This sequence encodes CASSGTSGHNEQFF.

This clonotype appeared many times. This rearrangement joins TRBV4-1 to TRBJ1-2; D remains unclear. The V gene's germline CDR1 is MGHRA and CDR2 YSYEKL. The CDR3 is 14 residues long. V lost 2 bases and J 3 bases, leaving 10 bases between the germline ends. CDR3 bases: TGCGCCAGCAGCCAATCAAGGGTGGACTATGGCTACACCTTC. This encodes CASSQSRVDYGYTF.

This clonotype was counted ten times or more. The rearrangement joins TRBV6-5 to TRBJ2-3, with D unresolved. V lost 4 bases and J 3 bases, leaving 11 bases between the germline ends. The CDR3 extends over 14 amino acids. Per germline, CDR1 MNHEY and CDR2 SVGAGI. CDR3 loop: CASSSRGETDTQYF. The CDR3 bases are TGTGCCAGCAGTTCCCGTGGCGAGACAGATACGCAGTATTTT.

V and J are TRBV4-1 and TRBJ2-3; D perhaps matches TRBD1 (6 bases). Germline loops: CDR1 MGHRA, CDR2 YSYEKL. The V end lost 5 bases, the J end lost 1 base, and 13 bases lay between the germline ends. The CDR3 sequence is 15 residues long. The CDR3 coding sequence is TGCGCCAGCAGCTTACAGGGTCGGGGCACAGATACGCAGTATTTT. This sequence encodes CASSLQGRGTDTQYF.

The chain employs TRBV5-6 and TRBJ1-5; 9 nucleotides line up with TRBD1. V trimming: 4 bases; J trimming: 5 bases; junction bases outside the gene matches: 4. The CDR3 sequence is 14 residues long. Germline V gene sequence: CDR1 SGHDT, CDR2 YYEEEE. CDR3 sequence (DNA): TGTGCCAGCAGCCACAGGGGGCGCGATCAGCCCCAGCATTTT. It specifies CASSHRGRDQPQHF.